This T cell receptor beta chain was profiled in a study of identical twins. Study outcomes and limitations: Twin pairs' shared out-of-frame alpha sequences were enriched in low generation probability.

The CDR3 totals 13 residues. Germline assignment: CDR1 DFQATT and CDR2 SNEGSKA (reference sequence). Trimming shortened V by 0 bases and J by 8 bases, and 11 bases separated the two germline ends. MiXCR, run by TCRdb on the 5' RACE reads, gives a single entry per CDR3 protein. The sample has 400,000 to 650,000 distinct CDR3 sequences; about 20% are singletons. To note about this clonotype: Its antigen is undetermined.

These data were also reused for a study on T cells expressing NK-cell markers.

Input material: CD4+ T cells sorted from blood. The TCR was taken from a woman aged 18 to 35 in good health. V and J are TRBV20-1 and TRBJ2-1; D is possibly TRBD1 or TRBD2 (5 bases each). CDR3 sequence: CSARDPGSDEQFF. The CDR3 bases are TGCAGTGCTAGAGATCCAGGGAGCGATGAGCAGTTCTTC.